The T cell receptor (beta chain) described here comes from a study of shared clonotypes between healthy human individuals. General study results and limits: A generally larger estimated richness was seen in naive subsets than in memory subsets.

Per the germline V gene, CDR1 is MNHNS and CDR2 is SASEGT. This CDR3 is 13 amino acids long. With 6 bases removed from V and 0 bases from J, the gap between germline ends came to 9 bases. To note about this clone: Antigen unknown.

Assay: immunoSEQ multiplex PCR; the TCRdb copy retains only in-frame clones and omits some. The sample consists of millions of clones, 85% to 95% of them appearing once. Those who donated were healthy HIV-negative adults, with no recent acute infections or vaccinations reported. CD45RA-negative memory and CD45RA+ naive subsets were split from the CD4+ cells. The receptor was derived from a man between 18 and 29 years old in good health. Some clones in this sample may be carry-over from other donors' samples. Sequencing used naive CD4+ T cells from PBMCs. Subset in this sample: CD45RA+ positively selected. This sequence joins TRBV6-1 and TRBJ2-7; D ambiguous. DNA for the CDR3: TGTGCCAGCAGACGGCTATCCTCCTACGAGCAGTACTTC. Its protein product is CASRRLSSYEQYF.